This T cell receptor beta chain emerged from a study of blood T cell repertoires in COVID-19. In the study overall: There were acute and convalescent COVID-19 samples, and they came from the United States, Italy and Spain. Sources were T cells, B-cell-depleted T cells, or PBMCs; the material itself was cDNA or gDNA.

Per the original methods: The assay estimated nucleated cells by amplifying reference gene primers. TCRdb's table, derived via immunoSEQ multiplex PCR, lists solely in-frame clones and lacks some. For V, J and clone size, that table is used; D and trimming come from the DNA. The sample consists of roughly 110,000 clones, more than 75% of them appearing once. CDR3 length equals 13 residues. Germline V gene sequence: CDR1 MGHDK, CDR2 SYGVNS. V shed 0 bases and J shed 6 bases, with 6 bases lying between them. The clonotype comes from a man in his forties or fifties with acute or convalescent COVID-19. The chain has TRBV25-1 and TRBJ1-3; unclear D gene. Sample: peripheral blood. CDR3: CASSEYLANTIYF. The CDR3 nucleotides read TGTGCCAGCAGTGAATATTTAGCAAACACCATATATTTT.